This TCR beta chain was recovered during a study of CD8 T cells in ankylosing spondylitis. General study results and limits: The study looked at matched synovial fluid samples from ankylosing spondylitis patients. Disease-linked clones were reported to be significantly enriched there. Reactive arthritis synovial fluid and blood previously showed some of these motif variants. Ankylosing spondylitis blood seemed to carry a telltale TCR beta motif made of about 8 highly homologous variants.

In its sample, this clonotype was seen a few times. The antigen is unknown. The authors made TCR beta libraries by quantitative 5'-RACE with molecular barcodes. In TCRdb, the 5' RACE reads were re-called with MiXCR into one record per CDR3 protein. The sample gives just under 550,000 distinct CDR3 sequences, 12% of which show up once; 6.8% is in the top ten. Per germline, CDR1 WNHNN and CDR2 SYGVQD (reference sequence). The junction had 7 bases not matched to a gene; V was cut back by 4 bases and J by 4 bases. CDR3 size: 16 residues. Sequenced material: blood, either unsorted or a sorted T cell fraction (not recorded which). This receptor was taken from a male donor with ankylosing spondylitis. The chain couples TRBV10-1 to TRBJ2-2; 9 nucleotides align to TRBD1. CDR3 nucleotide sequence: TGCGCCAGCAGTGGGCCGGACAGGGGTGGCACCGGGGAGCTGTTTTTT. Its translation: CASSGPDRGGTGELFF.